These 23 T cell receptor beta chains were all obtained from the same sample, sequenced in a study of T-cell memory formation after mild COVID-19. TCRdb reanalysed the 5' RACE reads using MiXCR and keeps one entry per CDR3 protein. The table shows about 160,000 distinct CDR3 sequences, with about 28% occurring only once. The sample taken for sequencing was PBMCs or a T cell subset sorted from them (not recorded which). These receptors were collected from an adult woman who had mild COVID-19 (a few samples of this study predate the infection). Cell type and time point are not known.

This clonotype was observed a handful of times. This chain links TRBV19 with TRBJ2-5, with TRBD2 as a possible D gene (6 bases). Germline lookup yields CDR1 LNHDA and CDR2 SQIVND (reference sequence). The CDR3 is made up of 17 amino acids. V lost 5 bases, J lost 4 bases, and 23 bases lay in between. CDR3 in DNA: TGTGCCAGTAGTTTGGGTTCTAGCGCGGGCACGGTAGAGACCCAGTACTTC. Translation: CASSLGSSAGTVETQYF.

The rearrangement links TRBV9 to TRBJ2-3; D may be TRBD1 (5 bases). The germline V gene has CDR1 SGDLS and CDR2 YYNGEE. This CDR3 has 15 amino acids. Trimming took 3 bases from V and 0 from J, leaving 11 bases between them. The CDR3 here is CASSGRQTSTDTQYF. Here the CDR3 DNA reads TGTGCCAGCAGCGGACGACAGACTAGCACAGATACGCAGTATTTT.

The chain has TRBV12-3 or TRBV12-4 and TRBJ2-7, with D possibly being TRBD1 (6 bases). Trimming stripped 4 bases from V and 3 bases from J, with 10 bases between. The CDR3 is 13 amino acids. The DNA of the CDR3 is TGTGCCAGCAGTTCGACAGGACTCTACGAGCAGTACTTC. Its protein product is CASSSTGLYEQYF.

The chain carries TRBV7-3 and TRBJ1-1, with unresolved D. The CDR3 has 14 amino acids. The germline V gene encodes CDR1 SGHTA and CDR2 FQGTGA. V was cut by 1 base and J by 4 bases, with 10 bases left in between. The CDR3: CASSLNSMTTEAFF. For the CDR3, the DNA is TGTGCCAGCAGCTTAAACTCCATGACCACTGAAGCTTTCTTT.

Written as DNA, the CDR3 is TGTGCCAGTAGTACGACAGACGTGGTCTACGAGCAGTACTTC. This codes for CASSTTDVVYEQYF. The chain couples TRBV19 to TRBJ2-7, with D possibly matching TRBD1 (5 bases). CDR1 is LNHDA, CDR2 SQIVND, per germline (reference sequence). This CDR3 contains 14 residues. Trimming shortened V by 4 bases and J by 3 bases, and 13 bases separated the two germline ends.

The V and J genes are TRBV5-1 and TRBJ2-2; D unclear. The CDR3 covers 14 residues. Looked up from germline, CDR1 is SGHRS and CDR2 is YFSETQ. The V and J ends lost 2 bases and 2 bases respectively, with 7 bases between them. CDR3 amino acids: CASSLSLNTGELFF. CDR3 coding DNA: TGCGCCAGCAGCTTATCCCTTAACACCGGGGAGCTGTTTTTT.

This clonotype was picked up many times. The chain uses TRBV7-9 and TRBJ1-6; no clear D. The CDR3 extends over 14 amino acids. From germline, CDR1 is SEHNR and CDR2 FQNEAQ (reference sequence). V was shortened by 0 bases and J by 7 bases, with 7 bases between the two germline ends. The CDR3 is CASSLALFNSPLHF. The CDR3 nucleotides are TGTGCCAGCAGCTTAGCGCTATTCAATTCACCCCTCCACTTT. Combining the CDR3 with reference TRBV7-9 and TRBJ1-6 gives the whole variable domain DTGVSQNPRHKITKRGQNVTFRCDPISEHNRLYWYRQTLGQGPEFLTYFQNEAQLEKSRLLSDRFSAERPKGSFSTLEIQRTEQGDSAMYLCASSLALFNSPLHFGNGTRLTVT.

The chain is built from TRBV27 and TRBJ2-3, with D unclear. Germline loops: CDR1 MNHEY, CDR2 SMNVEV (reference sequence). This CDR3 has 11 amino acids. Between the trimmed V and J ends, which lost 7 bases and 4 bases, there was a span of 6 bases. CDR3 in DNA: TGTGCCAGCAACTTAGCAGATACGCAGTATTTT. It yields the protein CASNLADTQYF.

The sample holds a few counts of this clonotype. The chain couples TRBV7-9 to TRBJ1-1; no firm D call. The CDR3 sequence is 13 residues long. CDR1 is SEHNR and CDR2 is FQNEAQ in the germline V gene (reference sequence). The V and J ends lost 6 bases and 1 base respectively, with 9 bases between them. The CDR3 nucleotides are TGTGCCAGCAGGGCTTCAACGAACACTGAAGCTTTCTTT. The encoded protein is CASRASTNTEAFF.

This clonotype has just a few counts. The chain joins TRBV12-3 or TRBV12-4 to TRBJ1-6, with a possible D match to TRBD1 (6 bases). The CDR3 covers 15 residues. V shed 6 bases and J shed 1 base, with 10 bases lying between them. The CDR3 region has the DNA TGTGCCAGCAGCCGGACAGCTTCCTATAATTCACCCCTCCACTTT. Translating gives CASSRTASYNSPLHF.

This chain connects TRBV10-3 to TRBJ1-5, with unresolved D. This CDR3 has 14 amino acids. V lost 5 bases, J lost 1 base, and 9 bases lay in between. The germline CDR1 and CDR2 sequences are ENHRY and SYGVKD. CDR3 coding DNA: TGTGCCATCAGTAGGGAGAAGAGCAATCAGCCCCAGCATTTT. It yields the protein CAISREKSNQPQHF.

Many counts were recorded for this clonotype. The chain couples TRBV5-1 to TRBJ2-1; D gene ambiguous. Germline CDR1 and CDR2: SGHRS and YFSETQ. CDR3 length: 13 residues. Trimming stripped 1 base from V and 8 bases from J, with 10 bases between. The CDR3 DNA sequence: TGCGCCAGCAGCTTGATAGTTTCTGATGAGCAGTTCTTC. Translated, it gives CASSLIVSDEQFF.

This clonotype was counted only a few times. J is TRBJ2-2 and V is TRBV12-3 or TRBV12-4; 10 bases are shared with TRBD2. CDR3 length: 15 amino acids. J gave up 5 bases and V 2 bases, and 2 bases lay outside the gene matches. The CDR3 bases are TGTGCCAGCAGTTTACTAGCGGGAGTTACCGGGGAGCTGTTTTTT. Its protein is CASSLLAGVTGELFF.

The chain combines TRBV20-1 with TRBJ2-7; 9 bases match TRBD1. Trimming removed 6 bases from V and 4 bases from J; junction bases left unmatched: 7. The length of the CDR3 is 13 residues. The V gene's germline CDR1 is DFQATT and CDR2 SNEGSKA (reference sequence). This CDR3 reads CSARDRELYEQYF. CDR3 DNA: TGCAGTGCCCGGGACAGGGAATTGTACGAGCAGTACTTC.

The chain is built from TRBV7-3 and TRBJ2-5; 9 nucleotides agree with TRBD2. CDR3 length: 15 amino acids. The germline V gene encodes CDR1 SGHTA and CDR2 FQGTGA. J gave up 5 bases and V 5 bases, and 9 bases lay outside the gene matches. The DNA of the CDR3 is TGTGCCAGCAGCGTGTTAGCGGGAGTTTTGGAGACCCAGTACTTC. The encoded protein is CASSVLAGVLETQYF.

J is TRBJ2-3 and V is TRBV3-1; D is unresolved. CDR3 length: 16 residues. Trimming took 1 base from V and 1 from J, leaving 12 bases between them. Germline V lookup: CDR1 LGHDT, CDR2 YNNKEL (reference sequence). The DNA for the CDR3 is TGTGCCAGCAGCCAAGCCTCCGGCCTGGGCACAGATACGCAGTATTTT. Residues: CASSQASGLGTDTQYF.

The chain joins TRBV12-3 or TRBV12-4 to TRBJ1-5; perhaps TRBD1 as D (6 bases). V was shortened by 6 bases and J by 6 bases, with 15 bases between the two germline ends. This CDR3 contains 14 residues. In DNA, the CDR3 is TGTGCCAGCAGCCGGACAGCCGGGGGTCAGCCCCAGCATTTT. It codes for CASSRTAGGQPQHF.

The gene calls are TRBV5-1 and TRBJ2-5, with 9 nucleotides matching TRBD2. The ends lost 5 bases at V and 5 bases at J; junction bases unmatched: 16. This CDR3 is 17 amino acids long. Germline CDR1 is SGHRS and CDR2 is YFSETQ. CDR3 region: CASRSALAGSLGETQYF. In DNA, the CDR3 is TGCGCCAGCAGGTCTGCCCTAGCGGGGAGTTTGGGGGAGACCCAGTACTTC.

This clonotype came up a few times. The chain uses TRBV27 and TRBJ2-3; D is possibly TRBD1 (6 bases). The germline gives CDR1 MNHEY, CDR2 SMNVEV (reference sequence). The V end lost 4 bases, the J end lost 0 bases, and 11 bases lay between the germline ends. The CDR3 runs 15 residues. For the CDR3, the DNA is TGTGCCAGCAGTTCCTACAGGGTTAGCACAGATACGCAGTATTTT. Protein product: CASSSYRVSTDTQYF.

A few counts support this clonotype. The rearrangement joins TRBV14 to TRBJ2-1; D uncertain. Trimming removed 4 bases from V and 6 bases from J, with 13 bases in between. CDR1 is SGHDN, CDR2 FVKESK, per germline. This CDR3 contains 14 residues. The CDR3 DNA is TGTGCCAGCAGCCCACTCTTTCTCGCCAATGAGCAGTTCTTC. It specifies CASSPLFLANEQFF.

The chain is built from TRBV5-1 and TRBJ2-4, with D tentatively TRBD1 (6 bases). In germline, CDR1 is SGHRS, CDR2 YFSETQ. Between the trimmed V and J ends, which lost 4 bases and 0 bases, there was a span of 17 bases. CDR3 length: 17 residues. Here the CDR3 DNA reads TGCGCCAGCAGCAGGGGGACGGCTGATCTAGCCAAAAACATTCAGTACTTC. Protein product: CASSRGTADLAKNIQYF.

This sequence joins TRBV5-6 and TRBJ1-5; 9 positions agree with TRBD1. From germline, CDR1 is SGHDT and CDR2 YYEEEE. This CDR3 has 14 residues. The junction had 2 bases not matched to a gene; V was cut back by 2 bases and J by 5 bases. CDR3 DNA: TGTGCCAGCAGCTTCGGGACAGGGCATCAGCCCCAGCATTTT. Its protein is CASSFGTGHQPQHF.

This chain connects TRBV4-2 to TRBJ1-2; D is unresolved. The germline V gene has CDR1 LGHNA and CDR2 YNFKEQ. V was trimmed by 1 base and J by 5 bases, leaving 8 bases between them. This CDR3 comprises 13 residues. CDR3 region: CASSQVDGYGYTF. Here the CDR3 DNA reads TGTGCCAGCAGCCAAGTAGATGGGTATGGCTACACCTTC.